The 6 T cell receptor beta chains given below trace back to one sample, sequenced in a study of cytomegalovirus exposure and HLA in healthy donors. The study ran its PCR with 60 Vbeta and 13 Jbeta primers. The table came from immunoSEQ multiplex PCR; TCRdb's copy has only in-frame clones and leaves some out. The table includes under 200,000 clones, about 78% detected once. Source material: PBMCs. These receptors were collected from a man aged 35-49 years in good health and CMV-seronegative.

J is TRBJ1-4 and V is TRBV7-9; 7 bases map to TRBD1. The CDR3 has 17 amino acids. V was clipped by 1 base and J by 0 bases; unmatched bases: 5. Looked up from germline, CDR1 is SEHNR and CDR2 is FQNEAQ (reference sequence). The CDR3 sequence: CASSLEQGTATNEKLFF. CDR3 nucleotide sequence: TGTGCCAGCAGCTTAGAACAGGGGACAGCAACTAATGAAAAACTGTTTTTT.

The rearrangement links TRBV29-1 to TRBJ1-1; maybe TRBD1 (5 bases). Trimming pared 4 bases from V and 1 base from J, leaving 7 bases between. The CDR3 is 12 amino acids. The germline gives CDR1 SQVTM, CDR2 ANQGSEA. The CDR3 coding sequence is TGCAGCGTTGGCGGGGCGAACACTGAAGCTTTCTTT. It codes for CSVGGANTEAFF. The entire variable domain, with the rest obtained from reference TRBV29-1 and TRBJ1-1, is as follows: SAVISQKPSRDICQRGTSLTIQCQVDSQVTMMFWYRQQPGQSLTLIATANQGSEATYESGFVIDKFPISRPNLTFSTLTVSNMSPEDSSIYLCSVGGANTEAFFGQGTRLTVV.

This chain links TRBV21-1 with TRBJ1-1; the D call TRBD1 from the table was never checked on the DNA. TRBV21-1 is classified as a pseudogene. There are 16 residues in the CDR3. CDR3 in amino acids: CASSKGFRTPNTEAFF. CDR3 DNA: TGTGCCAGCAGCAAAGGATTTAGGACACCGAACACTGAAGCTTTCTTT.

The gene calls are TRBV7-2 and TRBJ2-3, with TRBD2 matching over 9 bases. There are 15 residues in the CDR3. The ends lost 3 bases at V and 4 bases at J; junction bases unmatched: 5. The germline CDR1 and CDR2 sequences are SGHTA and FQGNSA. DNA for the CDR3: TGTGCCAGCAGCTTCGCGGGAGGGAGGGCAGATACGCAGTATTTT. Its protein product is CASSFAGGRADTQYF.

This chain joins TRBV6-5 and TRBJ1-4; 7 nucleotides align to TRBD1. Germline CDR1 is MNHEY and CDR2 is SVGAGI. The CDR3 runs 12 residues. V shed 4 bases, J shed 7 bases, and the junction held 0 bases outside the gene matches. The CDR3 DNA reads TGTGCCAGCAGTTCAGGGGGTGAAAAACTGTTTTTT. Translating gives CASSSGGEKLFF.

V usage is TRBV11-3 and J usage is TRBJ2-1; a possible D gene is TRBD2 (5 bases). CDR1 and CDR2 (germline): SGHNT, YENEEA. V was pared by 5 bases and J by 9 bases, with 20 bases between. The CDR3 has 15 amino acids. The CDR3 nucleotides are TGTGCCAGCAGCCGGGTATCCGAGTTTCTAGCTGAGCAGTTCTTC. Amino acid sequence: CASSRVSEFLAEQFF.